This is a list of T cell receptor beta chains from one sample in a study of T-cell memory formation after mild COVID-19. Via MiXCR, TCRdb re-called the 5' RACE reads, giving one row per CDR3 protein. The profile shows more than 250,000 distinct CDR3 sequences, around 15% of them singletons. Sequenced: PBMCs or a T cell subset sorted from them (not recorded which). These receptors all come from a man younger than 35 who had mild COVID-19 (a few samples of this study predate the infection). Cell type and time point are not known. CDR3s include the opening cysteine and the closing phenylalanine or tryptophan. Not every row has a clone size; where given, it reads once, few, many or a size class.

CDR3	V	size
CASSQEGARGLNTQYF	TRBV4-3	.
CASSYRVPYNEQFF	TRBV7-3	.
CSVEIAGRQETQYF	TRBV29-1	.
CASSLAHRTDTQYF	TRBV11-1	.
CASSFYPSTDTQYF	TRBV7-3	.
CASSFRDGTSYEQYF	TRBV6-5	.
CAISENEGASMQFF	TRBV10-3	few
CASRPALSGINEQFF	TRBV7-2	many
CASRPGGQVDTEAFF	TRBV6-5	once
CSAEGGVTDTQYF	TRBV20-1	.
CASSLSAREVTQYF	TRBV5-6	.
CASSLAGGRADTQYF	TRBV7-2	many
CASTLRQGLQETQYF	TRBV27	.
CSARRGTANTEAFF	TRBV20-1	few
CASSSGTFGGGNTIYF	TRBV7-9	few
CASSDSAGGPDTQYF	TRBV6-4	many
CASSQGSGPQGTQYF	TRBV3-1	few
CASSQGSGGDNEQFF	TRBV4-1	few
CASSTTSGGFSNIQYF	TRBV6-5	few
CAWSVMGGFNEKLFF	TRBV30	.
CASSLGGRTPQFF	TRBV7-2	.
CASSPRPPDTQYF	TRBV5-5	.
CASSGAYNEQFF	TRBV6-5	many
CASGRASSGANVLTF	TRBV11-2	few
CSVTLGNTEAFF	TRBV29-1	few
CASSRARGVLRNQPQHF	TRBV7-9	.
CASSIDRTGELFF	TRBV19	.
CASSYSPGNTGELFF	TRBV6-5	.
CSAVDRVREQFF	TRBV20-1	few
CAISGTVDSYNEQFF	TRBV10-3	few
CSVVVQGLAEAFF	TRBV29-1	few
CASSQGFQGGQETQYF	TRBV3-1	many
CASSRDSRNYGYTF	TRBV5-1	.
CASSHTGGGTYDGNQPQHF	TRBV12-3/TRBV12-4	few
CASSLVSGGSSYEQYF	TRBV5-1	few
CASSLGTGVVKLFF	TRBV5-1	few
CASSLGGPYNEQFF	TRBV7-9	many
CASSFDRQALYTQYF	TRBV7-2	few
CSARQGGSVNTEAFF	TRBV20-1	few
CASSILTGGYNEQFF	TRBV6-2/TRBV6-3	few
CASNAAGQGGSYGYTF	TRBV5-1	few
CASSRLLAGASNEQFF	TRBV19	.
CASARDSPTDTQYF	TRBV25-1	.
CSARSTGGRWNTEAFF	TRBV20-1	.
CASSITHAGQQYEQYF	TRBV7-3	.
CASKLRATGELFF	TRBV27	.
CSAPTSGGVNEQFF	TRBV20-1	.
CASSQPANNEQFF	TRBV4-1	.
CASSLALVAYNEQFF	TRBV5-1	few
CSARQGARETQYF	TRBV29-1	.
CASSARDRGPYGYTF	TRBV7-9	.
CASSLSTSITDTQYF	TRBV5-1	.
CASSSAGSTNEKLFF	TRBV5-1	few
CASSPDSGQETQYF	TRBV4-3	.